These 29 T cell receptor beta chains originate from one sample sequenced in a study of T cell clonality in common variable immunodeficiency. Which antigens these TCRs recognize remains unknown. Study-wide findings and caveats: Common variable immunodeficiency TCR beta sequences reportedly had fewer deletions and N-nucleotide insertions.

This table comes from immunoSEQ multiplex PCR, and its TCRdb copy is limited to in-frame clones, with some not included. The profile covers about 42,000 clones, none occurring a single time. Sequencing used peripheral blood mononuclear cells. Every receptor here comes from a human donor with common variable immunodeficiency.

In its sample, this clone was seen many times. The read ends 3 residues before the CDR3 terminus; that terminus is restored from the germline J gene. The chain couples TRBV7-9 to TRBJ1-2, with 9 bases identical to TRBD1. The CDR3 loop spans 14 amino acids. Germline values: CDR1 SEHNR, CDR2 FQNEAQ (reference sequence). This chain's CDR3 is CASSLWGQGRGYTF. The CDR3 DNA, read in part, is TGTGCCAGCAGCTTATGGGGACAGGGACGGGGC.

This clone was recorded many times. The read gets to within 3 residues of the CDR3 end, and the germline J gene fills in the rest. The chain is built from TRBV18 and TRBJ2-3; 8 nucleotides line up with TRBD2. Germline CDR1 reads KGHSH; CDR2 reads LQKENI. The V and J ends lost 3 bases and 1 base, in that order; junction bases with no gene match: 9. CDR3 length: 17 residues. The sequenced part of the CDR3 DNA is TGTGCCAGCTCACCCCCCGGACTAGCCGGCGGCACAGATACG. As protein: CASSPPGLAGGTDT. The CDR3 in its entirety is CASSPPGLAGGTDTQYF.

This clone was observed a few times. Sequencing ends 3 residues short of the CDR3 end; the germline J gene provides the rest. The rearrangement joins TRBV6-2 or TRBV6-3 to TRBJ1-2; weak D call: TRBD1 (6 bases). CDR1 and CDR2 (germline): MNHEY, SVGEGT. This CDR3 contains 13 residues. CDR3 sequence: CASSYSTQGPYTF. Partial CDR3 DNA: TGTGCCAGCAGTTACTCGACACAGGGCCCC.

Regarding this clone: The read stops 3 residues short of the end of the CDR3; the missing end is completed from the germline J gene. The V gene is TRBV18, the J gene TRBJ2-7, with a tentative D call TRBD1 (6 bases). Germline-derived CDR1 and CDR2 are KGHSH and LQKENI. The CDR3 spans 14 residues. The V gene lost 6 bases and the J gene lost 1 base, with 13 bases spanning the gap. The CDR3 bases that were read are TGTGCCAGCTCTCAGGGGAGTGCGTCCTACGAG. As protein: CASSQGSASYE. The CDR3 in full is CASSQGSASYEQYF.

A word on this clone: The read ends 3 residues shy of where the CDR3 ends; the end is completed using the germline J gene. The J gene is TRBJ1-3, the V gene TRBV19; weak D call: TRBD1 (6 bases). Per germline, CDR1 LNHDA and CDR2 SQIVND (reference sequence). V was shortened by 4 bases and J by 0 bases, with 13 bases between the two germline ends. The CDR3 covers 16 residues. The DNA read from the CDR3 is TGTGCCAGTAGTAACGGACAGACCTACTCTGGAAACACC. Its translation: CASSNGQTYSGNT. The full CDR3 protein reads CASSNGQTYSGNTIYF.

This clone was found many times. The read stops 3 residues short of the end of the CDR3; the missing end is completed from the germline J gene. The rearrangement joins TRBV20-1 to TRBJ1-5; TRBD1 is a possible D gene (5 bases). Trimming cost V 0 bases and J 4 bases, with 13 bases left between them. The CDR3 sequence is 15 residues long. Germline V gene data show CDR1 as DFQATT and CDR2 as SNEGSKA (reference sequence). Partial CDR3 DNA: TGCAGTGCTAGAGATCCCAGGGCGGGGAATCAGCCC. Translation gives CSARDPRAGNQP. The entire CDR3 protein is CSARDPRAGNQPQHF.

This clone occurred a few times. The sequence runs out 3 residues before the end of the CDR3; the remainder is reconstructed from the germline J gene. The V and J genes are TRBV5-1 and TRBJ1-5; 7 nucleotides line up with TRBD1. Germline trimming cut 4 bases from V and 5 bases from J; bases unmatched to any gene: 6. The CDR3 runs to 14 residues. Looked up from germline, CDR1 is SGHRS and CDR2 is YFSETQ. The CDR3 reads CASSPDRADQPQHF. Incomplete CDR3 DNA: TGCGCCAGCAGCCCCGACAGGGCGGATCAGCCC.

There are a few counts of this clone. Read sequence stops 3 residues before the CDR3 end, and the germline J gene provides the missing end. The chain uses TRBV7-3 and TRBJ2-2; 10 bases are shared with TRBD2. This CDR3 is 14 amino acids long. Germline V CDR1 and CDR2: SGHTA, FQGTGA. CDR3 sequence: CASSQSGSGRTLFF. CDR3 DNA (partial): TGTGCCAGCAGCCAAAGTGGTAGCGGGAGGACG.

This clone was counted at least ten times. The read is 3 residues too short to cover the CDR3 end, so that end is filled in from the germline J gene. This rearrangement joins TRBV7-2 to TRBJ1-2, with 9 bases lining up with TRBD1. This CDR3 is 14 amino acids long. The junction had 6 bases not matched to a gene; V was cut back by 5 bases and J by 5 bases. Germline assignment: CDR1 SGHTA and CDR2 FQGNSA. The CDR3 DNA, read in part, is TGTGCCAGCAGCCCGCGGACAGGGGAGTATGGC. Protein product: CASSPRTGEYG. In full, the CDR3 reads CASSPRTGEYGYTF.

This clone has only a few counts. The sequence runs out 3 residues before the end of the CDR3; the remainder is reconstructed from the germline J gene. The genes are TRBV5-1 and TRBJ2-7; TRBD2 aligns across 10 bases. Germline loops: CDR1 SGHRS, CDR2 YFSETQ. The CDR3 consists of 16 residues. With 5 bases clipped from V and 4 bases from J, the junction kept 12 bases outside the gene matches. The DNA read from the CDR3 is TGCGCCAGCAGAGCATCACCACCTAGCGGGGGATACGAG. This sequence encodes CASRASPPSGGYE. The entire CDR3 protein reads CASRASPPSGGYEQYF.

This clone was recorded a few times. The read comes to an end 3 residues before the CDR3 does, leaving the germline J gene to fill in the end. This chain links TRBV18 with TRBJ1-3; maybe TRBD1 (6 bases). The CDR3 totals 15 residues. Germline V gene lookup returns CDR1 KGHSH and CDR2 LQKENI. The germline V and J ends were trimmed by 3 bases and 1 base, with 10 bases remaining between them. CDR3 loop: CASSPTGNSGNTIYF. The covered CDR3 bases are TGTGCCAGCTCACCGACAGGAAATTCTGGAAACACC.

This clone has just a few counts. The missing CDR3 end, 3 residues past where the read stops, is filled in from the germline J gene. The chain carries TRBV19 and TRBJ1-2; the D gene is possibly TRBD1 (6 bases). From germline, CDR1 is LNHDA and CDR2 SQIVND (reference sequence). V shed 3 bases and J shed 3 bases, with 14 bases lying between them. The CDR3 is 15 residues long. The CDR3 region is CASSIAVGTYYGYTF. Partial CDR3 DNA: TGTGCCAGTAGTATCGCAGTCGGGACATACTATGGC.

On this clone: The CDR3 end lies 3 residues beyond the end of the read and is filled in from the germline J gene. The chain links TRBV30 to TRBJ1-2; 11 positions agree with TRBD1. This CDR3 has 16 amino acids. Germline V gives CDR1 GTSNPN, CDR2 SVGIG (reference sequence). V lost 6 bases, J lost 6 bases, and 15 bases stayed unmatched. This CDR3 is CACDRDRGIQENGYTF. CDR3 DNA (partial): TGTGCCTGTGACCGGGACAGGGGGATCCAGGAGAATGGC.

This clone has a count of ten or more. The read ends 3 residues early relative to the CDR3; the germline J gene fills the gap. The chain employs TRBV10-3 and TRBJ2-7; 7 bases are a match to TRBD2. Germline V lookup: CDR1 ENHRY, CDR2 SYGVKD. Trimming took 3 bases from V and 5 from J; bases not matched to a gene: 4. The CDR3 has 13 residues. CDR3 bases read: TGTGCCATCAGTGAACAGCGGGGAGACGAG. Its protein is CAISEQRGDE. The entire CDR3 protein is CAISEQRGDEQYF.

The sample holds many counts of this clone. Coverage ceases 3 residues before the CDR3 finishes, and the germline J gene fills in the end. This chain links TRBV18 with TRBJ2-3; D uncertain. Germline V gene data show CDR1 as KGHSH and CDR2 as LQKENI. This CDR3 region has 14 residues. V was shortened by 5 bases and J by 1 base, with 10 bases between the two germline ends. The DNA read from the CDR3 is TGTGCCAGCTCAACTGTTTTTGGCACAGATACG. It translates to CASSTVFGTDT. The whole CDR3 sequence reads CASSTVFGTDTQYF.

Many counts were recorded for this clone. The sequenced CDR3 bases are TGTGCCAGCAGTGCATCATATCAGCCC. Protein: CASSASYQP. The CDR3 in full is CASSASYQPQHF. This chain links TRBV6-1 with TRBJ1-5; D unclear. The read finishes 3 residues shy of the CDR3 end, and the germline J gene is used to complete it. V was trimmed by 4 bases and J by 5 bases, leaving 6 bases between them. Germline CDR1 is MNHNS and CDR2 is SASEGT. CDR3 size: 12 residues.

This clone occurred many times. The read ends 3 residues shy of where the CDR3 ends; the end is completed using the germline J gene. V and J are TRBV14 and TRBJ2-5; 9 bases map to TRBD1. CDR1 is SGHDN and CDR2 is FVKESK in the germline V gene. The CDR3 extends over 16 amino acids. The ends lost 3 bases at V and 3 bases at J; junction bases unmatched: 8. This CDR3 is CASSQTGTGRKETQYF. CDR3 DNA, as far as it was read: TGTGCCAGCAGCCAGACCGGGACAGGGAGGAAAGAGACC.

The table lists this clone with many counts. Incomplete CDR3 DNA: TGTGCCAGCAGCAAGACAGGGTTCAATGAG. It codes for CASSKTGFNE. The CDR3 as a whole reads CASSKTGFNEQFF. The chain carries TRBV7-9 and TRBJ2-1, with 7 bases lining up with TRBD1. Sequencing ends 3 residues short of the CDR3 end; the germline J gene provides the rest. The CDR3 consists of 13 residues. V shed 5 bases and J 6 bases; nucleotides not matched to a gene: 4. Germline assignment: CDR1 SEHNR and CDR2 FQNEAQ (reference sequence).

This clone was seen at least ten times. Sequencing ends 3 residues short of the CDR3 end; the germline J gene provides the rest. V is TRBV20-1 and J is TRBJ2-1; TRBD1 aligns across 10 bases. Germline V gene sequence: CDR1 DFQATT, CDR2 SNEGSKA (reference sequence). After removal of 6 bases from V and 7 bases from J, the junction contained 9 bases not matched to a gene. CDR3 length equals 14 residues. Partial CDR3 DNA: TGCAGTGCCACGACAGGGGGCCTGTTTAATGAG. Protein: CSATTGGLFNE. The whole CDR3 protein reads CSATTGGLFNEQFF.

This clone has only a few counts. Read sequence stops 3 residues before the CDR3 end, and the germline J gene provides the missing end. The V and J genes are TRBV19 and TRBJ2-5; 8 bases align to TRBD2. There are 15 residues in the CDR3. Germline loops: CDR1 LNHDA, CDR2 SQIVND (reference sequence). V was pared by 4 bases and J by 5 bases, with 9 bases of the junction left unmatched. Partial CDR3 DNA: TGTGCCAGTAGTAGCGCCGGGAGGGGTGGCGAGACC. As protein: CASSSAGRGGET. The CDR3 in its entirety is CASSSAGRGGETQYF.

Points on this clone: Sequencing ends 3 residues short of the CDR3 end; the germline J gene provides the rest. The chain recombines TRBV18 with TRBJ1-3; 8 nucleotides match TRBD1. Germline CDR1 is KGHSH and CDR2 is LQKENI. V dropped 6 bases and J dropped 2; count of bases not matched to a gene: 0. The CDR3 spans 13 residues. The CDR3 reads CASSTGAGNTIYF. The sequenced part of the CDR3 DNA is TGTGCCAGCTCGACAGGGGCTGGAAACACC.

The sequenced part of the CDR3 DNA is TGTGCCAGTAGAATCCCAGGGGGCGTCAATCAGCCC. Translation gives CASRIPGGVNQP. The complete CDR3 reads CASRIPGGVNQPQHF. V gene TRBV19 combines with J gene TRBJ1-5, with TRBD1 matching 8 bases. Read sequence stops 3 residues before the CDR3 end, and the germline J gene provides the missing end. V was pared by 6 bases and J by 3 bases, with 7 bases of the junction left unmatched. Per the germline V gene, CDR1 is LNHDA and CDR2 is SQIVND (reference sequence). The CDR3 runs 15 residues.

This clone was picked up many times. The read falls 3 residues short of the CDR3 end, and the missing part is taken from the germline J gene. The rearrangement uses TRBV18 and TRBJ2-1; 7 positions agree with TRBD2. CDR1 and CDR2 (germline): KGHSH, LQKENI. V lost 3 bases, J lost 3 bases, and 5 bases stayed unmatched. The CDR3 length is 15 residues. CDR3 DNA, as far as it was read: TGTGCCAGCTCACCGCAGGCGGGGGACTACAATGAG. Its protein product is CASSPQAGDYNE. The CDR3, in full, reads CASSPQAGDYNEQFF.

This clone was found many times. The CDR3 goes on 3 residues after the read ends, and that part is filled in from the germline J gene. Distinct nucleotide sequences in the sample also encode this CDR3. This chain joins TRBV30 and TRBJ2-7; TRBD1 aligns across 9 bases. The CDR3 runs 14 residues. Germline V lookup: CDR1 GTSNPN, CDR2 SVGIG (reference sequence). The J segment lost 4 bases and the V segment lost 1 base, leaving 5 bases of the junction unmatched. CDR3 amino acids: CAWSAGQGSYEQYF. CDR3 DNA (partial): TGTGCCTGGAGTGCGGGACAGGGCTCTTACGAG.

A remark on this clone: The CDR3 is cut off 3 residues early in the read; its end comes from the germline J gene. This chain uses TRBV30 with TRBJ1-1; 8 bases are a match to TRBD1. Unmatched junction bases numbered 13, after V lost 8 bases and J lost 5 bases. The CDR3 has 14 amino acids. Germline CDR1 reads GTSNPN; CDR2 reads SVGIG (reference sequence). Partial CDR3 DNA: TGTGCCCTGTCAGGGGGCCGAGGTGGGACTGAA. As protein: CALSGGRGGTE. The whole CDR3 sequence reads CALSGGRGGTEAFF.

Many counts were recorded for this clone. The CDR3 end is not reached by the read, which stops 3 residues before it; the germline J gene fills it in. The chain is built from TRBV19 and TRBJ1-5, with D tentatively TRBD1 (5 bases). CDR3 length: 14 residues. CDR1 and CDR2 (germline): LNHDA, SQIVND (reference sequence). Trimming removed 3 bases at V and 1 base at J, with 7 bases between. The covered CDR3 bases are TGTGCCAGTAGTATCGACAGAAGCAATCAGCCC. It yields the protein CASSIDRSNQP. The entire CDR3 protein reads CASSIDRSNQPQHF.

This clone came up many times. The read ends 3 residues early relative to the CDR3; the germline J gene fills the gap. The V and J genes are TRBV30 and TRBJ1-1; the match to TRBD1 covers 7 bases. Germline CDR1 is GTSNPN and CDR2 is SVGIG (reference sequence). The CDR3 contains 15 residues. The V and J ends lost 0 bases and 4 bases, in that order; junction bases with no gene match: 8. Incomplete CDR3 DNA: TGTGCCTGGAGTGTAACAGGGGTCTTGGGCACTGAA. It yields the protein CAWSVTGVLGTE. The full CDR3 protein is CAWSVTGVLGTEAFF.

In regard to this clone: The CDR3 end lies 3 residues beyond the end of the read and is filled in from the germline J gene. The gene calls are TRBV19 and TRBJ1-1, with 7 bases fitting TRBD1. J gave up 3 bases and V 6 bases, and 13 bases lay outside the gene matches. CDR3 size: 16 residues. Germline CDR1 reads LNHDA; CDR2 reads SQIVND (reference sequence). CDR3 sequence: CASSPRQGTRYTEAFF. The DNA read from the CDR3 is TGTGCCAGTAGCCCTCGACAGGGAACGCGGTACACTGAA.

Details on this clone: From the germline J gene comes the end of the CDR3, since the read stops 3 residues before it. The rearrangement links TRBV18 to TRBJ2-5; 9 bases fit TRBD1. Per the germline V gene, CDR1 is KGHSH and CDR2 is LQKENI. J lost 4 bases, V lost 3 bases, and 3 bases had no gene match. There are 14 residues in the CDR3. The CDR3 spells CASSPDRGGETQYF. The CDR3 bases that were read are TGTGCCAGCTCACCGGACAGGGGAGGAGAGACC.